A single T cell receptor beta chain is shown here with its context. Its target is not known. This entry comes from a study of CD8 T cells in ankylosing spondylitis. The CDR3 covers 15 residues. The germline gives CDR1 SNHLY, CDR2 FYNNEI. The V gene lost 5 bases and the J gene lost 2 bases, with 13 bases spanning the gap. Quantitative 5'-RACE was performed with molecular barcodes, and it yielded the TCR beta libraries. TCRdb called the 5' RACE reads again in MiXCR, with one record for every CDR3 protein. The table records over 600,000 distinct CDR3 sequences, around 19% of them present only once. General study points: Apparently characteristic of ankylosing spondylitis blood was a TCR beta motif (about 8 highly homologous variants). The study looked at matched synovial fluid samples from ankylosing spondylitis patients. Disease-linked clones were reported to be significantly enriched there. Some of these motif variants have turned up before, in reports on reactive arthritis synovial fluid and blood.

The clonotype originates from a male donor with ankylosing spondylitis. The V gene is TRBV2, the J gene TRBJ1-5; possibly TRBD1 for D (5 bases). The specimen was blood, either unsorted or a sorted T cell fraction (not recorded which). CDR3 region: CASSPFGGGNQPQHF. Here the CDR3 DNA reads TGTGCCAGCAGTCCCTTTGGGGGGGGCAATCAGCCCCAGCATTTT.